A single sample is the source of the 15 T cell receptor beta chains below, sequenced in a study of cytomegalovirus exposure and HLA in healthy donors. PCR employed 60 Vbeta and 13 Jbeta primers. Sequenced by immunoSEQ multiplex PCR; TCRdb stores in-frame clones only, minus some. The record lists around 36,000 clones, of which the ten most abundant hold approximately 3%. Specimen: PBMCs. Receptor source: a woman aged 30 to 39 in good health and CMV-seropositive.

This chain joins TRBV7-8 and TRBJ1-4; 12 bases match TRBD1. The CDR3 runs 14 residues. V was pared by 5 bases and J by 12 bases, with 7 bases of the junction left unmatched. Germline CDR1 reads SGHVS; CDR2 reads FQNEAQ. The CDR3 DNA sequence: TGTGCCAGCAGCCCCGGGACAGGGGGCACGGAACTGTTTTTT. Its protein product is CASSPGTGGTELFF.

CDR3: CATSPSGSVNQPQHF. CDR3 nucleotide sequence: TGTGCCACCAGCCCATCGGGTTCGGTCAATCAGCCCCAGCATTTT. The chain carries TRBV15 and TRBJ1-5; D ambiguous. Between the trimmed V and J ends, which lost 5 bases and 3 bases, there was a span of 14 bases. The CDR3 has 15 residues. Per the germline V gene, CDR1 is LNHNV and CDR2 is YYDKDF (reference sequence). Full variable domain (outside the CDR3, taken from reference TRBV15 and TRBJ1-5): DAMVIQNPRYQVTQFGKPVTLSCSQTLNHNVMYWYQQKSSQAPKLLFHYYDKDFNNEADTPDNFQSRRPNTSFCFLDIRSPGLGDTAMYLCATSPSGSVNQPQHFGDGTRLSIL.

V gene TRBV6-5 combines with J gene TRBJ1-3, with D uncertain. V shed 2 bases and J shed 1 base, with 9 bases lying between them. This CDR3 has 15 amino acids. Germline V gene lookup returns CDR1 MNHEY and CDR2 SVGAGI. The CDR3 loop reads CASSYGGRSGNTIYF. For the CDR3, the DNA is TGTGCCAGCAGTTACGGAGGAAGATCTGGAAACACCATATATTTT.

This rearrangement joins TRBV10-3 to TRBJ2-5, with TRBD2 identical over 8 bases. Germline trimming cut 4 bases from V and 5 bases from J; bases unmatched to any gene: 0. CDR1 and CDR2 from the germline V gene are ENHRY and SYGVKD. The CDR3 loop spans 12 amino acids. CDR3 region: CAISASGETQYF. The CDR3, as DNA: TGTGCCATCAGTGCTAGCGGGGAGACCCAGTACTTC.

As DNA, the CDR3 is TGTGCCAGCAGCATACCCGGGAACACTGAAGCTTTCTTT. It encodes CASSIPGNTEAFF. This sequence joins TRBV5-4 and TRBJ1-1; no definite D call. The CDR3 spans 13 residues. The germline V and J ends were trimmed by 4 bases and 1 base, with 8 bases remaining between them. Per germline, CDR1 SGHNT and CDR2 YYREEE (reference sequence). Full variable domain (outside the CDR3, taken from reference TRBV5-4 and TRBJ1-1): ETGVTQSPTHLIKTRGQQVTLRCSSQSGHNTVSWYQQALGQGPQFIFQYYREEENGRGNFPPRFSGLQFPNYSSELNVNALELDDSALYLCASSIPGNTEAFFGQGTRLTVV.

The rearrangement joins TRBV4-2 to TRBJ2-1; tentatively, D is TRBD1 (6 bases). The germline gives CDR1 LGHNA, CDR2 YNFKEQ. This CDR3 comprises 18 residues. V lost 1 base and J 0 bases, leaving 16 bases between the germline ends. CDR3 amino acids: CASSQVGGTPSSYNEQFF. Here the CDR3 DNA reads TGTGCCAGCAGCCAAGTAGGGGGTACTCCGAGCTCCTACAATGAGCAGTTCTTC.

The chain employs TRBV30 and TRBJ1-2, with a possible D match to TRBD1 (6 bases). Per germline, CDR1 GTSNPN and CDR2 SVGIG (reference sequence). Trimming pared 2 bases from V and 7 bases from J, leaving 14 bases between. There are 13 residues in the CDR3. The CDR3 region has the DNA TGTGCCTGGAGTACAGGGCTTTTTAGTGGCTACACCTTC. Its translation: CAWSTGLFSGYTF.

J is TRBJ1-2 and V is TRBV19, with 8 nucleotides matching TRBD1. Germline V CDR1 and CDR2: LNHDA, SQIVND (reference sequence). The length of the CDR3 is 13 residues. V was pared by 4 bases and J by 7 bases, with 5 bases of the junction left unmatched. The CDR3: CASSTGQGTGYTF. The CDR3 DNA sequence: TGTGCCAGTAGTACCGGACAGGGTACTGGCTACACCTTC.

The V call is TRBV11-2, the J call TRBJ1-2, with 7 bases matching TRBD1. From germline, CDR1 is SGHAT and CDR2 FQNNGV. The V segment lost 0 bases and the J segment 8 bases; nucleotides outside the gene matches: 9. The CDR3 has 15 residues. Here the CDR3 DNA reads TGTGCCAGCAGCTTAGAGTCACAGGGGCCCCACGGCTACACCTTC. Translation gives CASSLESQGPHGYTF.

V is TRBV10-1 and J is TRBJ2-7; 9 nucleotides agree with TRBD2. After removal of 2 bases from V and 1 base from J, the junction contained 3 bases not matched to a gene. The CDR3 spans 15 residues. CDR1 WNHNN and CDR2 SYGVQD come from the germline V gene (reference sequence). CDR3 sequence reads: CASSESLAGSYEQYF. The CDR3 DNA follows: TGCGCCAGCAGTGAGAGCCTAGCGGGGTCCTACGAGCAGTACTTC.

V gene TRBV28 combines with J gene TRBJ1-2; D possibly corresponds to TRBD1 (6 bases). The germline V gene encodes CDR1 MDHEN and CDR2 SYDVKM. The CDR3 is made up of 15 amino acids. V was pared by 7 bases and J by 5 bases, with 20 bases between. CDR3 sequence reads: CASTLTQGPRYGYTF. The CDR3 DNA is TGTGCCAGCACCTTGACCCAGGGGCCCCGTTATGGCTACACCTTC.

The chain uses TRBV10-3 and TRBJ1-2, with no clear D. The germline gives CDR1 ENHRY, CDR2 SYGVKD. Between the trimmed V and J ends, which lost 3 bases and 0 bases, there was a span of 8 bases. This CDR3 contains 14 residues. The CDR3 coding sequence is TGTGCCATCAGTGACAGAACCTCTAACTATGGCTACACCTTC. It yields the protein CAISDRTSNYGYTF.

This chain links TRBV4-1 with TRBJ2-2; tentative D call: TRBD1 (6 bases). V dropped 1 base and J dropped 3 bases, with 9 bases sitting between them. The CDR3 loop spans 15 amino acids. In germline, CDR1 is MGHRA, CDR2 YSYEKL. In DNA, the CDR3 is TGCGCCAGCAGCCAAGTTGGGGGCCACACCGGGGAGCTGTTTTTT. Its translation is CASSQVGGHTGELFF.

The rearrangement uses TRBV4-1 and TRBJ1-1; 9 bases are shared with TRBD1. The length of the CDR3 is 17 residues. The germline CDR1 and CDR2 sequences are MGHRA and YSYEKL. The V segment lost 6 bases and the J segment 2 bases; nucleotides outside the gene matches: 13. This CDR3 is CASSLQGAPTVNTEAFF. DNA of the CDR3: TGCGCCAGCAGTCTACAGGGGGCCCCGACGGTAAACACTGAAGCTTTCTTT.

The CDR3 loop reads CASGGVSQETQYF. In nucleotides, the CDR3 is TGTGCCAGCGGGGGGGTTTCCCAAGAGACCCAGTACTTC. V is TRBV2 and J is TRBJ2-5, with 7 bases lining up with TRBD2. The CDR3 sequence is 13 residues long. Germline V gene lookup returns CDR1 SNHLY and CDR2 FYNNEI. The junction had 4 bases not matched to a gene; V was cut back by 8 bases and J by 1 base.